This T cell receptor (beta chain) was identified in a study of blood T cells in healthy people across ages. A second roughly 6 to 11 cycle PCR used barcoded and J-beta primers. TCRdb redid the calling of the 5' RACE reads with MiXCR, one entry per CDR3 protein. The sample comprises roughly 680,000 distinct CDR3 sequences, around 45% of which are singletons, and around a third rests with the top ten. V gave up 1 base and J gave up 10 bases, with 8 bases separating them. The CDR3 length is 12 residues. Germline CDR1 MGHRA, CDR2 YSYEKL. Sample: blood. This sequence originates from a woman aged 55-75 years in good health. This rearrangement joins TRBV4-1 to TRBJ2-1; possible D gene TRBD2, 5 bases. In DNA form, the CDR3 reads TGCGCCAGCAGCCAAGGGCAGCGGGAGCAGTTCTTC. It is translated as CASSQGQREQFF.